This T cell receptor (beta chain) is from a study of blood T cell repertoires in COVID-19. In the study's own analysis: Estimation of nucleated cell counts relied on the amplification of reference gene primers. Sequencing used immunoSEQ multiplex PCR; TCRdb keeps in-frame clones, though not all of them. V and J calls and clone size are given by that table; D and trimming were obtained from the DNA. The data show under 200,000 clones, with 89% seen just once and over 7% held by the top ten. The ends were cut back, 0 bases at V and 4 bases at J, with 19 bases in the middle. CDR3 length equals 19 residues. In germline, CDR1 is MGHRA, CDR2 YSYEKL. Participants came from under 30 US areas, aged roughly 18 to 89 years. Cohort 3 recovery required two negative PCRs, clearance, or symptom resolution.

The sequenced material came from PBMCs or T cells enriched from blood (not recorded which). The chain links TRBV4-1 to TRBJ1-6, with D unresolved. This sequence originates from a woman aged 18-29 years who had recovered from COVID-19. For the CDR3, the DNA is TGCGCCAGCAGCCAAGAAGACGGGAGAGCAACAAGTTATAATTCACCCCTCCACTTT. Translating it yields CASSQEDGRATSYNSPLHF.